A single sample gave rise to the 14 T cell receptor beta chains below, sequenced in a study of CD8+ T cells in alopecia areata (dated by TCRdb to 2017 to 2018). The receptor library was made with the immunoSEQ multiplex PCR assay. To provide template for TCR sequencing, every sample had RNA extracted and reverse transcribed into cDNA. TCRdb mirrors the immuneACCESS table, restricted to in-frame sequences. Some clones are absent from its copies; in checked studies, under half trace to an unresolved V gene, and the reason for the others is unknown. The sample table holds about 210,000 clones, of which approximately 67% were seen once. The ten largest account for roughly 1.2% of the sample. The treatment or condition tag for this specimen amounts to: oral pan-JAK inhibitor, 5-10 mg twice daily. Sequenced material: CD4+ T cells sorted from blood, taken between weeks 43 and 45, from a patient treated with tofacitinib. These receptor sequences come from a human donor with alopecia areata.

Written as DNA, the CDR3 is TGTGCCAGCAGTTTACGCGTCCGAGGGGGAAGCACCGGGGAGCTGTTTTTT. It translates to CASSLRVRGGSTGELFF. V usage is TRBV27 and J usage is TRBJ2-2; the D gene is possibly TRBD1 (6 bases). CDR1 is MNHEY, CDR2 SMNVEV, per germline (reference sequence). This CDR3 comprises 17 residues. Trimming left V 2 bases short and J 4 bases short, with 17 bases between.

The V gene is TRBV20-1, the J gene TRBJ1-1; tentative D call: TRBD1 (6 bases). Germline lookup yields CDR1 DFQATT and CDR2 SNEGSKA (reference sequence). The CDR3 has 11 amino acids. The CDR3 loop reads CRGQLNTEAFF. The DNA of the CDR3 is TGCAGAGGACAGCTGAACACTGAAGCTTTCTTT.

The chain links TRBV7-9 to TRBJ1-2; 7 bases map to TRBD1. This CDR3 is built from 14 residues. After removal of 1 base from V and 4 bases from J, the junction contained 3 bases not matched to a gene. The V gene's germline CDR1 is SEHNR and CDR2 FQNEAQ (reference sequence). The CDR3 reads CASSLGQGFYGYTF. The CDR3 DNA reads TGTGCCAGCAGCTTAGGACAGGGTTTCTATGGCTACACCTTC.

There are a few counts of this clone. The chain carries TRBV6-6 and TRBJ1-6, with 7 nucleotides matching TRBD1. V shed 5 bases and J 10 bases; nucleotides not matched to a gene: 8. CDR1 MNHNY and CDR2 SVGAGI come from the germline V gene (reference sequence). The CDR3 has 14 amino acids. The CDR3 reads CASSQMTGYSPLHF. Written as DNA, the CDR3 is TGTGCCAGCAGTCAGATGACAGGGTACTCACCCCTCCACTTT.

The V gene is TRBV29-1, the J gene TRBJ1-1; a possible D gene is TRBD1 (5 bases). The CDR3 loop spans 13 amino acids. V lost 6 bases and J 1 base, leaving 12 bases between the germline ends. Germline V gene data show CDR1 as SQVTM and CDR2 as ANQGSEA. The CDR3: CSVTLQGNTEAFF. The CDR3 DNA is TGCAGCGTGACCCTCCAGGGGAACACTGAAGCTTTCTTT.

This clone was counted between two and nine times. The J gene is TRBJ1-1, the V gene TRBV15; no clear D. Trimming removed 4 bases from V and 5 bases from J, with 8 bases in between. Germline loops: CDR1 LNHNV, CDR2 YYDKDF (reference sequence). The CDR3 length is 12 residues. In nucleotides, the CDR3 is TGTGCCACCAGCATCCGGGGAACTGAAGCTTTCTTT. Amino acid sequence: CATSIRGTEAFF.

The CDR3, as DNA: TGTGCCAGCAGTGGAGACACCCGGGGAAATGAGCAGTTCTTC. Its translation: CASSGDTRGNEQFF. The chain has TRBV2 and TRBJ2-1; tentative D call: TRBD2 (5 bases). There are 14 residues in the CDR3. The V gene's germline CDR1 is SNHLY and CDR2 FYNNEI. V was pared by 4 bases and J by 7 bases, with 14 bases between. Full variable domain (missing parts from reference TRBV2 and TRBJ2-1): EPEVTQTPSHQVTQMGQEVILRCVPISNHLYFYWYRQILGQKVEFLVSFYNNEISEKSEIFDDQFSVERPDGSNFTLKIRSTKLEDSAMYFCASSGDTRGNEQFFGPGTRLTVL.

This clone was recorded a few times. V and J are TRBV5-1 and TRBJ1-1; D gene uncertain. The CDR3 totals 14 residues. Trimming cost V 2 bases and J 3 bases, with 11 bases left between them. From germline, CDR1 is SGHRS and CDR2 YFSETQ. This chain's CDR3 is CASSFGNRDTEAFF. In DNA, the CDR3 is TGCGCCAGCAGCTTTGGGAACAGAGACACTGAAGCTTTCTTT.

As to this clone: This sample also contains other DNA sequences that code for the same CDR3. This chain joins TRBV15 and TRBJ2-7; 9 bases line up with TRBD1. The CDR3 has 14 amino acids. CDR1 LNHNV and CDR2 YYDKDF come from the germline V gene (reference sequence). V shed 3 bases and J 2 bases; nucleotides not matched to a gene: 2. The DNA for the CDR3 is TGTGCCACCAGCAGGGACAGGGGACCCTACGAGCAGTACTTC. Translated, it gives CATSRDRGPYEQYF.

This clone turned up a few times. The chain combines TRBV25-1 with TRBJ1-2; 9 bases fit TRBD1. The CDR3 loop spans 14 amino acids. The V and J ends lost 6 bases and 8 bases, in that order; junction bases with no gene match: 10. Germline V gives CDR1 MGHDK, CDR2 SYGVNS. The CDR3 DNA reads TGTGCCAGCAGCCGGGGGACAGGGTATTTCGGCTACACCTTC. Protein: CASSRGTGYFGYTF.

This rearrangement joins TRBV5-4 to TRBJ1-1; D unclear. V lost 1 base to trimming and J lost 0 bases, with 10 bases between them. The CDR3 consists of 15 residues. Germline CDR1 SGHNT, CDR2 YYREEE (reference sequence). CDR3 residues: CASSLSPTVNTEAFF. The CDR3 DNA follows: TGTGCCAGCAGCTTGTCACCAACAGTGAACACTGAAGCTTTCTTT.

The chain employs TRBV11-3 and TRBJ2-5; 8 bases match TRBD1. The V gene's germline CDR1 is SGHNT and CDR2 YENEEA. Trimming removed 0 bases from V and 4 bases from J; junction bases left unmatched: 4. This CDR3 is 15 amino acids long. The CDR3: CASSLEDRVGETQYF. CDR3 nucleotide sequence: TGTGCCAGCAGCTTAGAGGACAGGGTCGGAGAGACCCAGTACTTC.

The DNA for the CDR3 is TGCAGCGTCGTTCCGGGACAGGGCCATGAGCAGTTCTTC. It yields the protein CSVVPGQGHEQFF. The V gene is TRBV29-1, the J gene TRBJ2-1; 9 bases match TRBD1. V dropped 6 bases and J dropped 8; count of bases not matched to a gene: 8. The CDR3 runs 13 residues. Per germline, CDR1 SQVTM and CDR2 ANQGSEA.

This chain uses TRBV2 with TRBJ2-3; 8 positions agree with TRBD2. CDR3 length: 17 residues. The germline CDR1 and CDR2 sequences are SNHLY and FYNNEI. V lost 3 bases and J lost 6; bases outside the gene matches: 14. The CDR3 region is CASSENPSGLSGDTQYF. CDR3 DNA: TGTGCCAGCAGTGAGAACCCTAGCGGGCTCAGCGGGGATACGCAGTATTTT.